A single sample gave rise to the 29 T cell receptor beta chains below, sequenced in a study of tumor and adjacent non-tumor tissue in lung cancer. This sample's RNA came from whole unsorted tissue. Distant lung tissue was collected more than 3 cm away from the tumor edge. The library came from three nested PCR rounds adapted from ARM-PCR protocols. In TCRdb, the multiplex PCR reads were re-called with MiXCR into one record per CDR3 protein. The sample shows around 99,000 distinct CDR3 sequences, 50% to 70% of them seen only once. Sequencing was performed on distant non-tumor lung tissue. These receptors came from a man in his 60s with non-small cell lung cancer.

In its sample, this clonotype was seen once. The CDR3 end shows no conserved phenylalanine or tryptophan, and so a read error is likely. The DNA is left out, because the CDR3 cannot be placed on it with certainty; the CDR3 is given as TCRdb lists it. This sequence joins TRBV29-1 and TRBJ1-1; the table's D call of TRBD1 was not tested on the DNA. Germline V gives CDR1 SQVTM, CDR2 ANQGSEA. Termini included, the CDR3 measures 14 amino acids. The CDR3 spells CSVRQGELRTESFL.

This clonotype occurred many times. The chain employs TRBV6-6 and TRBJ2-5; D is uncertain. The V and J ends lost 2 bases and 5 bases respectively, with 3 bases between them. Per the germline V gene, CDR1 is MNHNY and CDR2 is SVGAGI (reference sequence). CDR3 size: 11 residues. The CDR3 spells CASSYPETQYF. In DNA form, the CDR3 reads TGTGCCAGCAGTTACCCGGAGACCCAGTACTTC.

Notes on this clonotype: Without the conserved terminal phenylalanine or tryptophan, this CDR3 likely stems from a read error. The V gene is TRBV11-2, the J gene TRBJ2-3; D ambiguous. V lost 11 bases to trimming and J lost 8 bases, with 23 bases between them. Germline assignment: CDR1 SGHAT and CDR2 FQNNGV. The CDR3 consists of 14 residues. In nucleotides, the CDR3 is TGTGCCCGTAGCCACCGGACCTCTACGGCTACGCAGTATATT. Amino acid sequence: CARSHRTSTATQYI.

The chain couples TRBV6-1 to TRBJ1-5, with no clear D. This CDR3 region has 14 residues. In germline, CDR1 is MNHNS, CDR2 SASEGT. Deletions cut 4 bases from V and 7 bases from J, with 14 bases between. In DNA form, the CDR3 reads TGTGCCAGCAGTGTGACGTCAGGCTCCCAGCCCCAGCATTTT. Protein: CASSVTSGSQPQHF.

This clonotype was seen a handful of times. V gene TRBV28 combines with J gene TRBJ2-4, with D unresolved. There are 12 residues in the CDR3. Trimming removed 3 bases at V and 6 bases at J, with 6 bases between. The germline CDR1 and CDR2 sequences are MDHEN and SYDVKM. The CDR3 coding sequence is TGTGCCAGCAGTTTCCCCCGAAACATTCAGTACTTC. This codes for CASSFPRNIQYF.

On this clonotype itself: One base away lies a much larger clone, so this may be a sequencing read error. The chain joins TRBV5-6 to TRBJ2-2; 8 positions agree with TRBD2. Germline lookup yields CDR1 SGHDT and CDR2 YYEEEE. The CDR3 extends over 21 amino acids. CDR3 bases: TGTGCCAGCAGCTTGCAAAGGTGGGGAGTTAGCGGGGAACCGAACACCGTGGAGCTGTTTTTT. This sequence encodes CASSLQRWGVSGEPNTVELFF.

As for this clonotype: Sequence at one end of the junction differs from germline and may be a read error. This sequence joins TRBV6-5 and TRBJ1-4, with D possibly being TRBD1 (5 bases). The CDR3 totals 14 residues. Germline loops: CDR1 MNHEY, CDR2 SVGAGI. The CDR3 reads CASSYSTVPGKLFF. In DNA form, the CDR3 reads TGTGCCAGCAGTTACTCGACAGTACCTGGAAAACTATTTTTT.

The chain combines TRBV29-1 with TRBJ1-1; no reliable D call. In germline, CDR1 is SQVTM, CDR2 ANQGSEA. The CDR3 has 10 residues. In DNA form, the CDR3 reads TGCGTTGTCGACCAGCCGGCGGCTTTCTTT. This codes for CVVDQPAAFF.

About this clonotype: Possible read error: a much larger clone is one base away. The chain combines TRBV5-6 with TRBJ2-3, with D possibly TRBD1 on 6 matching bases. The germline CDR1 and CDR2 sequences are SGHDT and YYEEEE. The CDR3 consists of 15 residues. V was pared by 0 bases and J by 2 bases, with 10 bases between. The CDR3 reads CASSLEGVDTDTQYF. CDR3 nucleotide sequence: TGTGCCAGCAGCTTGGAGGGGGTGGACACAGATACGCAGTATTTT.

V is TRBV20-1 and J is TRBJ2-7; no definite D call. V lost 6 bases to trimming and J lost 3 bases, with 18 bases between them. This CDR3 region has 14 residues. Germline lookup yields CDR1 DFQATT and CDR2 SNEGSKA (reference sequence). The CDR3 here is CSARPSGSGYEQYF. CDR3 in DNA: TGCAGTGCCAGACCTTCCGGGTCAGGCTACGAGCAGTACTTC.

This clonotype is labeled as medium-sized. The rearrangement links TRBV11-1 to TRBJ2-6, with D unresolved. The V end was cut by 1 base, the J end by 1 base, with 8 bases between. The CDR3 is 16 residues long. Germline lookup yields CDR1 SGHAT and CDR2 FQDESV (reference sequence). CDR3 region: CASSLGVGSGANVLTF. For the CDR3, the DNA is TGTGCCAGCAGCTTAGGAGTAGGGTCTGGGGCCAACGTCCTGACTTTC.

This clonotype appeared many times. This chain's CDR3 is CASSLTGLAGPQETQYF. The CDR3 bases are TGTGCCAGCAGTTTAACGGGACTAGCGGGGCCCCAAGAGACCCAGTACTTC. The chain joins TRBV6-2 or TRBV6-3 to TRBJ2-5; the match to TRBD2 covers 13 bases. Per the germline V gene, CDR1 is MNHEY and CDR2 is SVGEGT. After removal of 4 bases from V and 1 base from J, the junction contained 6 bases not matched to a gene. The CDR3 length is 17 residues.

A word on this clonotype: A read error may produce the germline difference seen at one junction end. The chain joins TRBV4-3 to TRBJ2-1, with TRBD1 as a possible D gene (6 bases). The CDR3 sequence is 15 residues long. Germline lookup yields CDR1 LGHNA and CDR2 YSLEER. CDR3 nucleotide sequence: TGCGCCAGCAGCCAAATCCGGACAGATTACAATGAGCAGTCCTTC. Protein sequence: CASSQIRTDYNEQSF.

Remarks on this clonotype: Given a much more abundant clone one base away, this may be a read error. The CDR3 reads CANSPGTAYNSPLHF. The DNA of the CDR3 is TGTGCCAACAGCCCTGGGACAGCCTATAATTCACCCCTCCACTTT. J is TRBJ1-6 and V is TRBV28; 7 positions match TRBD1. Germline-derived CDR1 and CDR2 are MDHEN and SYDVKM. Unmatched junction bases numbered 8, after V lost 10 bases and J lost 2 bases. The CDR3 loop spans 15 amino acids.

A note on this clonotype: A junction boundary mismatches the germline segment, possibly from a read error. The V call is TRBV20-1, the J call TRBJ2-5; TRBD2 matches at 8 bases. The CDR3 runs to 16 residues. In germline, CDR1 is DFQATT, CDR2 SNEGSKA (reference sequence). The CDR3 DNA sequence: TGCAGAGCTAGAGATTATCGGGAGGGTCGGGGAGAGACCCAGTACTTC. Translation: CRARDYREGRGETQYF.

Points on this clonotype: Its ends do not fully match the called genes, so a read error is possible. This chain uses TRBV5-1 with TRBJ2-2; D gene unclear. CDR1 SGHRS and CDR2 YFSETQ come from the germline V gene. The CDR3 loop spans 16 amino acids. The DNA of the CDR3 is TGCGCCAGCGGCTTGGAAGGCTGGCCGAACACCGGGGAGCTGTTTTTT. Its translation: CASGLEGWPNTGELFF. The full variable domain, completed using reference TRBV5-1 and TRBJ2-2, is KAGVTQTPRYLIKTRGQQVTLSCSPISGHRSVSWYQQTPGQGLQFLFEYFSETQRNKGNFPGRFSGRQFSNSRSEMNVSTLELGDSALYLCASGLEGWPNTGELFFGEGSRLTVL.

CDR3 coding DNA: TGCGCCAGCAGCCAAGACCTTAACGGCGGCTACGAGCAGTACTTC. Its protein is CASSQDLNGGYEQYF. The gene calls are TRBV4-3 and TRBJ2-7; the D is unclear. Trimming removed 0 bases from V and 3 bases from J, with 12 bases in between. From germline, CDR1 is LGHNA and CDR2 YSLEER. The CDR3 contains 15 residues.

Of note for this clonotype: One junction end disagrees with the germline gene, perhaps due to a read error. DNA of the CDR3: TGTGCCAGCAGCCAAGGAGTGACAGTCAATCAGCCCCAGCATTTC. This codes for CASSQGVTVNQPQHF. V is TRBV14 and J is TRBJ1-5; D is perhaps TRBD1 (5 bases). The CDR3 contains 15 residues. The germline CDR1 and CDR2 sequences are SGHDN and FVKESK.

The chain joins TRBV29-1 to TRBJ2-1; D is uncertain. With the DNA end fitting TRBJ2-7 better, the J assignment may be wrong. The CDR3 is 16 residues long. Germline V lookup: CDR1 SQVTM, CDR2 ANQGSEA. The CDR3 nucleotides are TGCAGCGCTAACGAGGCCACACATTGTGGCATGGGTGAGCAGTACTTC. Protein product: CSANEATHCGMGEQYF.

This clonotype was counted many times. A junction boundary mismatches the germline segment, possibly from a read error. This chain links TRBV4-2 with TRBJ2-7; TRBD2 matches at 15 bases. Germline V gives CDR1 LGHNA, CDR2 YNFKEQ. CDR3 length: 19 amino acids. For the CDR3, the DNA is TGTGCCAGCGGCCACGGACTAGCGGGAGGGCAAACGGACCTCTACGAGCAGTACTTC. It codes for CASGHGLAGGQTDLYEQYF.

Points on this clonotype: A much larger clone differs by one base, so this may be a read error. The J gene is TRBJ2-3, the V gene TRBV5-1; a possible D gene is TRBD1 (5 bases). The CDR3 has 14 residues. Germline values: CDR1 SGHRS, CDR2 YFSETQ. CDR3 nucleotides: TGCGCCAGCAGCAGCAGGAGCTCGACAGATATGCAGTATTTT. It is translated as CASSSRSSTDMQYF.

The table lists this clonotype with many counts. The chain uses TRBV6-1 and TRBJ1-1, with D possibly being TRBD1 (6 bases). There are 14 residues in the CDR3. CDR1 and CDR2 (germline): MNHNS, SASEGT. Trimming pared 10 bases from V and 0 bases from J, leaving 15 bases between. DNA of the CDR3: TGTGCCATTTCCAGGGGAGGGCTGAACACTGAAGCTTTCTTT. Protein product: CAISRGGLNTEAFF.

Many counts were recorded for this clonotype. The chain recombines TRBV28 with TRBJ2-7, with D unresolved. This CDR3 is built from 15 residues. Trimming stripped 5 bases from V and 2 bases from J, with 16 bases between. CDR1 is MDHEN and CDR2 is SYDVKM in the germline V gene. The CDR3 loop is CASSPALSAPYEQYF. CDR3 sequence (DNA): TGTGCCAGCAGTCCCGCTCTGAGTGCCCCCTACGAGCAGTACTTC.

This clonotype appeared a single time. At one end, the junction sequence differs from germline, possibly due to a read error. The V and J genes are TRBV6-6 and TRBJ1-5, with D possibly being TRBD1 (6 bases). CDR3 length: 15 amino acids. Germline V gene sequence: CDR1 MNHNY, CDR2 SVGAGI (reference sequence). The CDR3 DNA reads as TGTGCCAGCAGAGATCAGGGGAATAGAAATCAGCCCCAACATTTT. Amino acids: CASRDQGNRNQPQHF.

The chain uses TRBV6-6 and TRBJ2-6, with 7 bases lining up with TRBD2. CDR1 is MNHNY and CDR2 is SVGAGI in the germline V gene (reference sequence). J was trimmed by 3 bases and V by 6 bases; bases with no gene match: 8. The CDR3 consists of 16 residues. The CDR3 nucleotides read TGTGCCAGCAGACCGGGACTAACATATGGGGCCAACGTCCTGACTTTC. Translating gives CASRPGLTYGANVLTF.

The rearrangement uses TRBV7-8 and TRBJ2-1; 8 nucleotides match TRBD2. Trimming removed 4 bases from V and 9 bases from J; junction bases left unmatched: 20. Germline CDR1 and CDR2: SGHVS and FQNEAQ. The CDR3 spans 18 residues. The CDR3 DNA is TGTGCCAGCAGCTCCTTGGGAACAGTTACGGGAGGGTTGGCTGAGCAGTTCTTC. Residues: CASSSLGTVTGGLAEQFF.

A remark on this clonotype: This clone may be a read error of a much larger clone one base away. V usage is TRBV6-5 and J usage is TRBJ2-3; 7 bases are shared with TRBD2. The CDR3 totals 13 residues. The V gene's germline CDR1 is MNHEY and CDR2 SVGAGI. The CDR3 protein is CASSYGRGDTHYF. CDR3 DNA: TGTGCCAGCAGTTACGGGAGGGGAGATACGCACTATTTT.

The rearrangement joins TRBV12-3 or TRBV12-4 to TRBJ2-1; TRBD1 matches 7 bases. This CDR3 spans 14 amino acids. V trimming: 9 bases; J trimming: 5 bases; junction bases outside the gene matches: 10. CDR3 amino acids: CASTYDGTDNEQFF. DNA for the CDR3: TGTGCCAGTACCTATGACGGGACAGACAATGAGCAGTTCTTC.

Comment on this clonotype: A junction boundary mismatches the germline segment, possibly from a read error. The rearrangement joins TRBV6-5 to TRBJ2-5; tentatively, D is TRBD1 or TRBD2 (6 bases each). In germline, CDR1 is MNHEY, CDR2 SVGAGI. This CDR3 spans 15 amino acids. CDR3 residues: CASSLVGVRGETQYF. The CDR3 nucleotides are TGTGCCAGCAGTTTAGTGGGAGTGAGGGGGGAGACCCAATACTTC.